Below are 12 T cell receptor beta chains sequenced from a single sample in a study of T cell responses to AZD1222 COVID-19 vaccine (dated by TCRdb to about 2021). Library preparation employed the immunoSEQ multiplex PCR assay. This immuneACCESS table, as held by TCRdb, lists in-frame sequences with V and J called but not all clones. Of the missing ones, under half trace to an unresolved V gene in checked studies; the others have no known cause. The sample includes 80,000 or so clones, with 80% to 95% observed a single time. The top ten clones comprise 3.5% to 5% of the sample. Read against the paper, the sample's time point label means: baseline before first vaccination. This sample's treatment or condition label indicates: meningococcal conjugate vaccine given as trial control. The specimen comprised peripheral blood, sampled on day 0 of MenACWY control vaccination. These receptors were collected from an adult in good health.

The CDR3 region has the DNA TGTGCCAGCAGTTTCGAGGGGGCGAGAGGCTACACCTTC. Its protein product is CASSFEGARGYTF. The chain has TRBV28 and TRBJ1-2, with TRBD1 identical over 7 bases. Germline V gene data show CDR1 as MDHEN and CDR2 as SYDVKM. The CDR3 extends over 13 amino acids. The ends lost 3 bases at V and 8 bases at J; junction bases unmatched: 6.

This chain links TRBV10-3 with TRBJ2-4; D possibly corresponds to TRBD2 (5 bases). Germline values: CDR1 ENHRY, CDR2 SYGVKD. The V and J ends lost 5 bases and 6 bases respectively, with 8 bases between them. The CDR3 consists of 12 residues. CDR3 loop: CAISTGGNIQYF. CDR3 DNA: TGTGCCATCAGTACCGGAGGAAACATTCAGTACTTC.

The gene calls are TRBV5-4 and TRBJ1-2; TRBD1 matches 7 bases. Germline-derived CDR1 and CDR2 are SGHNT and YYREEE (reference sequence). V was pared by 5 bases and J by 4 bases, with 8 bases of the junction left unmatched. The CDR3 totals 14 residues. The DNA for the CDR3 is TGTGCCAGCAGTTTGACAGGGAACTCCTATGGCTACACCTTC. Protein product: CASSLTGNSYGYTF.

This chain connects TRBV15 to TRBJ2-7; D is undetermined. V was trimmed by 0 bases and J by 2 bases, leaving 11 bases between them. The CDR3 length is 15 residues. Germline V gives CDR1 LNHNV, CDR2 YYDKDF (reference sequence). CDR3 bases: TGTGCCACCAGCAGAGATTCTGGGTTACCCTACGAGCAGTACTTC. This codes for CATSRDSGLPYEQYF.

The V call is TRBV28, the J call TRBJ1-1, with D unresolved. The CDR3 is 13 amino acids. The V gene's germline CDR1 is MDHEN and CDR2 SYDVKM. V was clipped by 6 bases and J by 1 base, with 9 bases between them. This chain's CDR3 is CASSYRGNTEAFF. CDR3 DNA: TGTGCCAGCAGCTACCGAGGGAACACTGAAGCTTTCTTT. The full variable domain, rest sourced from reference TRBV28 and TRBJ1-1, is DVKVTQSSRYLVKRTGEKVFLECVQDMDHENMFWYRQDPGLGLRLIYFSYDVKMKEKGDIPEGYSVSREKKERFSLILESASTNQTSMYLCASSYRGNTEAFFGQGTRLTVV.

The chain carries TRBV27 and TRBJ1-1; D remains unclear. Trimming pared 1 base from V and 5 bases from J, leaving 5 bases between. The germline gives CDR1 MNHEY, CDR2 SMNVEV (reference sequence). The CDR3 is 12 residues long. The CDR3 loop is CASSLWGTEAFF. The CDR3, as DNA: TGTGCCAGCAGTTTATGGGGAACTGAAGCTTTCTTT.

V is TRBV24-1 and J is TRBJ2-1; the D call may be TRBD1 or TRBD2 (5 bases each). CDR1 KGHDR and CDR2 SFDVKD come from the germline V gene. V shed 2 bases and J shed 0 bases, with 10 bases lying between them. The CDR3 is made up of 16 amino acids. The CDR3 nucleotides read TGTGCCACCAGTGATTCGGGGCCAGGCTCCTACAATGAGCAGTTCTTC. It yields the protein CATSDSGPGSYNEQFF.

CDR3 nucleotides: TGTGCCAGCAGTTTTCAGATAGGAGAGACCCAGTACTTC. Amino acid sequence: CASSFQIGETQYF. This chain connects TRBV27 to TRBJ2-5; D remains ambiguous. The CDR3 is 13 amino acids. V was pared by 3 bases and J by 4 bases, with 9 bases between. Germline V lookup: CDR1 MNHEY, CDR2 SMNVEV (reference sequence).

The chain is built from TRBV24-1 and TRBJ2-7; no clear D. The CDR3 has 14 amino acids. Per germline, CDR1 KGHDR and CDR2 SFDVKD. V was shortened by 5 bases and J by 3 bases, with 13 bases between the two germline ends. For the CDR3, the DNA is TGTGCCACCAGTGCACACACCAACAGCTACGAGCAGTACTTC. This translates into CATSAHTNSYEQYF.

This chain joins TRBV12-3 or TRBV12-4 and TRBJ1-3; weak D call: TRBD1 (5 bases). The CDR3 loop spans 11 amino acids. V was cut by 4 bases and J by 11 bases, with 9 bases left in between. Here the CDR3 DNA reads TGTGCCAGCAGTTCCAGGGAACCCATATATTTT. It translates to CASSSREPIYF.

The chain combines TRBV29-1 with TRBJ2-1; tentative D call: TRBD1 (6 bases). Trimming removed 5 bases at V and 2 bases at J, with 10 bases between. Germline V gene data show CDR1 as SQVTM and CDR2 as ANQGSEA. CDR3 length: 13 amino acids. The CDR3 DNA reads as TGCAGCGTTTACAGGGATACCTACAATGAGCAGTTCTTC. This sequence encodes CSVYRDTYNEQFF.

This clone showed up just once. This chain links TRBV9 with TRBJ1-1; no reliable D call. This CDR3 spans 13 amino acids. V lost 2 bases and J lost 1, with 6 bases in between. CDR1 and CDR2 (germline): SGDLS, YYNGEE. CDR3 coding DNA: TGTGCCAGCAGCGTTCACCAGAACACTGAAGCTTTCTTT. Its translation: CASSVHQNTEAFF.